This TCR beta chain was profiled in a study of blood T cells in healthy people across ages. Study observations and caveats: Long-lived donors exceeded aged donors in naive CD4+ cells and diversity.

Notes on this clonotype: The antigen remains undetermined.

The CDR3 is 16 residues long. Per the germline V gene, CDR1 is MNHEY and CDR2 is SVGAGI. Between the trimmed V and J ends, which lost 0 bases and 2 bases, there was a span of 14 bases. Together with a sample-barcoded 5' primer, a J-beta primer mix was included in a second PCR lasting about 6 to 11 cycles. TCRdb re-called the 5' RACE reads through MiXCR, storing one row per CDR3 protein. The data show some 1.8 million distinct CDR3 sequences, approximately 39% seen once. Material: blood. The receptor's source is a human donor in good health. The chain recombines TRBV6-5 with TRBJ2-7; no firm D call. CDR3 coding DNA: TGTGCCAGCAGTTACTCAGTCCAGGTCCTAACCTACGAGCAGTACTTC. Its protein product is CASSYSVQVLTYEQYF.